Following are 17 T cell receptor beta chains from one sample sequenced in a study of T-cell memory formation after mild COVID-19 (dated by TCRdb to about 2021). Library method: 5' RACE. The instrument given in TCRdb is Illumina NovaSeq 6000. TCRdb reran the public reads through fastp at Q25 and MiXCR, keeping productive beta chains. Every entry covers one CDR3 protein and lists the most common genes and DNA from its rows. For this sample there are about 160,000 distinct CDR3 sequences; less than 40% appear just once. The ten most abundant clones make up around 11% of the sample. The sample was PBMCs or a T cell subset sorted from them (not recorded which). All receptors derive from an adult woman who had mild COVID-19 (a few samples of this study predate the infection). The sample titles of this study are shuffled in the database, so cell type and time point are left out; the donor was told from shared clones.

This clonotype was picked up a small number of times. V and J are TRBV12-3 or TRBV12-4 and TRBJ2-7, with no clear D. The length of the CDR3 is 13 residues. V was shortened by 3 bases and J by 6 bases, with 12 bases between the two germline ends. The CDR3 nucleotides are TGTGCCAGCAGTTTGCCCGCGCGCGGCGAGCAGTACTTC. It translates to CASSLPARGEQYF.

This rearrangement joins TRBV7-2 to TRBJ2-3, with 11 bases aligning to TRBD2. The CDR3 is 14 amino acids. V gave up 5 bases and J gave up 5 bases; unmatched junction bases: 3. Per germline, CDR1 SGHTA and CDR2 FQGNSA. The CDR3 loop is CASSPGTSGDTQYF. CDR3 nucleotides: TGTGCCAGCAGCCCAGGGACTAGCGGAGATACGCAGTATTTT.

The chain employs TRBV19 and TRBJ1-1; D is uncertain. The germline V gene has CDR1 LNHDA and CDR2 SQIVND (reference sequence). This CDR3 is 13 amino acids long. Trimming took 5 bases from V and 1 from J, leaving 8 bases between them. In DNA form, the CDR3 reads TGTGCCAGTAGTGAACAGACGAACACTGAAGCTTTCTTT. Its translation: CASSEQTNTEAFF.

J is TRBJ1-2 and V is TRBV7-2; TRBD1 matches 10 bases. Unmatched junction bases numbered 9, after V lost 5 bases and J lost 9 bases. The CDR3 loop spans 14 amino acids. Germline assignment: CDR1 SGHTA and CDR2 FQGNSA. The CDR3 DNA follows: TGTGCCAGCAGCCCGGGACAGGGGATTGCTAGCTACACCTTC. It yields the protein CASSPGQGIASYTF.

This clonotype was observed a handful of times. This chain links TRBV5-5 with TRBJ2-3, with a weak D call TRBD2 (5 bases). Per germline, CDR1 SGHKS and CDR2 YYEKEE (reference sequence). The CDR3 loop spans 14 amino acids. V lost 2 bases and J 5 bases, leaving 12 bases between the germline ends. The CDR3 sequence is CASSFKPAGDTQYF. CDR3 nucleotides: TGTGCCAGCAGCTTTAAACCGGCGGGAGATACGCAGTATTTT.

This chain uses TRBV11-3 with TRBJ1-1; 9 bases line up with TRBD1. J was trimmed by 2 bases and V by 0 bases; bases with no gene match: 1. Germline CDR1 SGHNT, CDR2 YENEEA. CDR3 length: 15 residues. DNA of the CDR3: TGTGCCAGCAGCTTAGATACAGGGGGCAACACTGAAGCTTTCTTT. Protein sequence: CASSLDTGGNTEAFF.

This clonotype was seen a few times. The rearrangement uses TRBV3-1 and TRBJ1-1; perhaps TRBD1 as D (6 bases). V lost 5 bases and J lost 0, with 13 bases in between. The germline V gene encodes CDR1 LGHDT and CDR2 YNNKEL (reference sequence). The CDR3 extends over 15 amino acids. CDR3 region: CASSTGGQMNTEAFF. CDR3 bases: TGTGCCAGCAGCACTGGGGGGCAGATGAACACTGAAGCTTTCTTT.

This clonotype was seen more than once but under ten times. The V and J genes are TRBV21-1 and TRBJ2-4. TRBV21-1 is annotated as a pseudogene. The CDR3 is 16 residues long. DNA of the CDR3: TGTGCCAGCAGCAAAGAGCAGGGTTGGGCCAAAAACATTCAGTACTTC. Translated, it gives CASSKEQGWAKNIQYF.

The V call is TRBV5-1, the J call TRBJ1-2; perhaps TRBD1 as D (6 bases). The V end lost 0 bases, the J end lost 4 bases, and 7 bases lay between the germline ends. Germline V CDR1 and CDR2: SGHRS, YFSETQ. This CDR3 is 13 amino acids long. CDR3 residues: CASSLEQGYGYTF. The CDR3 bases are TGCGCCAGCAGCTTGGAACAGGGCTATGGCTACACCTTC.

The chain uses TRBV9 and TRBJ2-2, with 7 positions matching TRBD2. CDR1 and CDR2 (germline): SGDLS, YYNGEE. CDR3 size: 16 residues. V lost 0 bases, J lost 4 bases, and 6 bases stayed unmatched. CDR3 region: CASSVAKRGVTGELFF. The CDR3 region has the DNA TGTGCCAGCAGCGTAGCTAAGCGGGGCGTCACCGGGGAGCTGTTTTTT.

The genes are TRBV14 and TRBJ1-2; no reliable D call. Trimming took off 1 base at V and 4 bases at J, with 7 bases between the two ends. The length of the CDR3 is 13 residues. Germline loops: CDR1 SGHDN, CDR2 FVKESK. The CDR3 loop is CASSQGLFYGYTF. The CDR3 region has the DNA TGTGCCAGCAGCCAAGGCCTTTTCTATGGCTACACCTTC.

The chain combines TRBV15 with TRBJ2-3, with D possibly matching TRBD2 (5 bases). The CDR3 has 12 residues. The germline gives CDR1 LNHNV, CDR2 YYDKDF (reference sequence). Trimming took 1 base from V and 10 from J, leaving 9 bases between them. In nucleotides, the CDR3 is TGTGCCACCAGCAGAGTTCCGGAGGCGCAGTATTTT. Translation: CATSRVPEAQYF.

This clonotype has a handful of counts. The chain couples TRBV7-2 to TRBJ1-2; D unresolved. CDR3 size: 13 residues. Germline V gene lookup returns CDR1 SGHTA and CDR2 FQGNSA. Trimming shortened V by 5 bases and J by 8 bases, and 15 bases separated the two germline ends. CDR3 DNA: TGTGCCAGCAGCCCTGGGAGGGTGGGCGGCTACACCTTC. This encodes CASSPGRVGGYTF.

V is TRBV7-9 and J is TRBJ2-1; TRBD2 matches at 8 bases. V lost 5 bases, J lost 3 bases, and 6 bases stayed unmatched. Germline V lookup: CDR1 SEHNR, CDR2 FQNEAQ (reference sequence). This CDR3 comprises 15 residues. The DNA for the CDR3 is TGTGCCAGCAGCCCGCTAGCGGGCAACTACAATGAGCAGTTCTTC. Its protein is CASSPLAGNYNEQFF. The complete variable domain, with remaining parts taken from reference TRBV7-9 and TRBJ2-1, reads DTGVSQNPRHKITKRGQNVTFRCDPISEHNRLYWYRQTLGQGPEFLTYFQNEAQLEKSRLLSDRFSAERPKGSFSTLEIQRTEQGDSAMYLCASSPLAGNYNEQFFGPGTRLTVL.

Here the CDR3 DNA reads TGTGCCAGCAGCGGGCTGATTAGCGGGAGACCCGGGGAGCTGTTTTTT. Encoded protein: CASSGLISGRPGELFF. The gene calls are TRBV11-3 and TRBJ2-2, with 9 bases identical to TRBD2. This CDR3 contains 16 residues. Per the germline V gene, CDR1 is SGHNT and CDR2 is YENEEA. The V segment lost 5 bases and the J segment 6 bases; nucleotides outside the gene matches: 10.

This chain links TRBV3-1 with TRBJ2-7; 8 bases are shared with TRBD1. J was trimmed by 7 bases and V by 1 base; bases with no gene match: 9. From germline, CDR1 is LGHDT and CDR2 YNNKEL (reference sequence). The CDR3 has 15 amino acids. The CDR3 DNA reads TGTGCCAGCAGCCAAGGCACCCAGGGGGCTGGGGAGCAGTACTTC. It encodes CASSQGTQGAGEQYF.

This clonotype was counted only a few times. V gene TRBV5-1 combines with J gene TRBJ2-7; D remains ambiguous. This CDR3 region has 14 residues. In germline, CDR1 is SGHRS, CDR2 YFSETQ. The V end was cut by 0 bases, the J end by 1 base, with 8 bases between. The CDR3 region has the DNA TGCGCCAGCAGCTTGGTTGTGTCATCCTACGAGCAGTACTTC. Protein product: CASSLVVSSYEQYF.